This T cell receptor beta chain was observed in a study of cytomegalovirus exposure and HLA in healthy donors. In the case of this clone: Its antigen is currently unknown.

This CDR3 has 15 amino acids. Germline CDR1 reads LGHNA; CDR2 reads YSLEER. The V end was cut by 2 bases, the J end by 4 bases, with 11 bases between. Study-wide results and caveats: Per a prior analysis, the majority of TCR beta V segments were productive roughly 87% or roughly 30% of the time. CMV serostatus stood as the only immune exposure information on hand.

Amplification used 60 Vbeta primers and 13 Jbeta primers. Per the original methods: There were around 80 million unique TCR beta chains by a later count, and about 11 million of them were shared. Only in-frame clones appear in the TCRdb table, and some are missing; sequencing was by immunoSEQ multiplex PCR. That table gives V, J and clone size, and the DNA gave D and trimming. The sample lists roughly 160,000 clones; just under 80% were seen once. The J gene is TRBJ1-4, the V gene TRBV4-3; D gene ambiguous. This TCR derives from a man aged 25-40 years in good health and CMV-seronegative. The sequenced sample consisted of PBMCs. The CDR3 DNA reads as TGCGCCAGCAGCCAAAGCGGAGGAGGTAATGAAAAACTGTTTTTT. Encoded protein: CASSQSGGGNEKLFF.